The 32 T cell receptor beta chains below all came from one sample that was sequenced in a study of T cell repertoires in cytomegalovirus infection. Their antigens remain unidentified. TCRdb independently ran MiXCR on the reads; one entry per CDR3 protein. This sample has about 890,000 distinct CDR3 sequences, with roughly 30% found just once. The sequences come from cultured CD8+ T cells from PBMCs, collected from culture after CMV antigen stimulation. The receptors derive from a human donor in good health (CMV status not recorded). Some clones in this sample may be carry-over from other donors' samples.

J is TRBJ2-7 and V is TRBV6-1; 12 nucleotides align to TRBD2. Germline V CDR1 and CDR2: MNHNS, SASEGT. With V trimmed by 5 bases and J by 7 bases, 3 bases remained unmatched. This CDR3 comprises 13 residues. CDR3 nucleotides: TGTGCCAGCAGTAGACTAGCGGGGGTAGAGCAGTACGTC. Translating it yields CASSRLAGVEQYV.

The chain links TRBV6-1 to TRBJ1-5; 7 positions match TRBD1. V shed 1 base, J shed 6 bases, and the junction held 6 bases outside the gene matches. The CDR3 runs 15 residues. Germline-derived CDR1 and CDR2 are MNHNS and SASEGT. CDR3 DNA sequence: TGTGCCAGCAGTGAAGTGACAGGGTTTCCTCAGCCCCAGCATTTT. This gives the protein CASSEVTGFPQPQHF.

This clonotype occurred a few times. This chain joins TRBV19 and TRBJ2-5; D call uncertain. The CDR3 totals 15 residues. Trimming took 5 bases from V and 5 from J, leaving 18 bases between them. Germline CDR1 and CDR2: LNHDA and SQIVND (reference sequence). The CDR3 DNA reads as TGTGCCAGTAGTCGGACCCGGCAAATGTTGGAGACCCAGTACTTC. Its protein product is CASSRTRQMLETQYF.

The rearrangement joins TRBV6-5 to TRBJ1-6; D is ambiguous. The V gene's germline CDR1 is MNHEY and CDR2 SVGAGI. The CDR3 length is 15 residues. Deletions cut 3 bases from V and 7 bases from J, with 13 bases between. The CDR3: CASSYRRGANSPLHF. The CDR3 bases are TGTGCCAGCAGTTATCGTCGGGGAGCGAATTCACCCCTCCACTTT.

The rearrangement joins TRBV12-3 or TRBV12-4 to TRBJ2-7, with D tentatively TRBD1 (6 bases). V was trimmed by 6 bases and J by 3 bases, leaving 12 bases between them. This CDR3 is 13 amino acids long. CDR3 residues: CASRGGPNYEQYF. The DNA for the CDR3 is TGTGCCAGCAGAGGGGGACCCAACTACGAGCAGTACTTC.

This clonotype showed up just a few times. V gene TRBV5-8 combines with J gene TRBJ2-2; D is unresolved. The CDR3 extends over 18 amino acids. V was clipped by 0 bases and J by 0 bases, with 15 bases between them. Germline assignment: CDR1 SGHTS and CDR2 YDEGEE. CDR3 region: CASSLEQPIYTNTGELFF. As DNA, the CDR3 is TGTGCCAGCAGCTTGGAGCAGCCAATATACACGAACACCGGGGAGCTGTTTTTT.

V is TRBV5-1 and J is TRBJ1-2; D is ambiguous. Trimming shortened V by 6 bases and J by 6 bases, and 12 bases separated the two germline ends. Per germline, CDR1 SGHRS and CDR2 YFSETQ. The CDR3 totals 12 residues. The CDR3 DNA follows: TGCGCCAGCAAGGCGGTCAACGATGGCTACACCTTC. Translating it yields CASKAVNDGYTF.

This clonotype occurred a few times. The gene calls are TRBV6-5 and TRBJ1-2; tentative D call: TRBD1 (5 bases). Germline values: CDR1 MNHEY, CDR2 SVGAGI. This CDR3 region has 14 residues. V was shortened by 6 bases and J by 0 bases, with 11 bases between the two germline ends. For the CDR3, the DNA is TGTGCCAGCAGGACAGCCGATACTAACTATGGCTACACCTTC. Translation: CASRTADTNYGYTF.

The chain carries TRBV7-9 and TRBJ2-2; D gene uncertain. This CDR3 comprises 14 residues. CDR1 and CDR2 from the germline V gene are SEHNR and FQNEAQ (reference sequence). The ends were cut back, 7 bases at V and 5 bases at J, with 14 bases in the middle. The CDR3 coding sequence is TGTGCCAGCAAAAAGACTTTAGGGACCGGGGAGCTGTTTTTT. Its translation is CASKKTLGTGELFF.

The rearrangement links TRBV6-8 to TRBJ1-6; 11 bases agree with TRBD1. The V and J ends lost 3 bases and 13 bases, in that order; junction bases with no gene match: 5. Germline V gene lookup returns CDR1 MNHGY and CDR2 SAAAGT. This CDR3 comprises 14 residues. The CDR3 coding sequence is TGTGCCAGCAGTTATACCGGGACAGGGGGTCCCCTCCACTTT. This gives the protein CASSYTGTGGPLHF.

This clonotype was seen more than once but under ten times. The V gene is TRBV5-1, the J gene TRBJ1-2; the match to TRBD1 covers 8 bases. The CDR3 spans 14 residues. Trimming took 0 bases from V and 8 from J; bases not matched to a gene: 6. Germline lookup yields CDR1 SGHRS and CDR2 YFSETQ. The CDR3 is CASSLATGVDGYTF. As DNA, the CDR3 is TGCGCCAGCAGCTTGGCGACAGGGGTAGACGGCTACACCTTC.

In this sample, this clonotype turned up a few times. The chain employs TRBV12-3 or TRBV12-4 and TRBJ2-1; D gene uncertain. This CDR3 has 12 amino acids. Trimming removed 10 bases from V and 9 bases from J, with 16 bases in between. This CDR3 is CATTKFGREQFF. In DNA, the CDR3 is TGTGCCACCACTAAGTTCGGACGTGAGCAGTTCTTC.

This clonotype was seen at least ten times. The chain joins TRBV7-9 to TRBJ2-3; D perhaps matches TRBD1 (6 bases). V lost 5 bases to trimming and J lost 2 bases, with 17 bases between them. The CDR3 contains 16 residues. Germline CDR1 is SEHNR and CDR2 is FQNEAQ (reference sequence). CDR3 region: CASSQSPGATTDTQYF. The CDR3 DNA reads TGTGCCAGCAGCCAATCACCAGGGGCGACCACAGATACGCAGTATTTT.

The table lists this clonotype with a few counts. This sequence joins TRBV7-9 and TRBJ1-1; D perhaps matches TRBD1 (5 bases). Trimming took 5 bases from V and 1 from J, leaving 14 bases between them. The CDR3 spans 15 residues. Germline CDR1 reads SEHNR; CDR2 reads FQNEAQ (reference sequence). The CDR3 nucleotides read TGTGCCAGCAGCCCCTTAGCAGGGACGAACACTGAAGCTTTCTTT. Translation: CASSPLAGTNTEAFF.

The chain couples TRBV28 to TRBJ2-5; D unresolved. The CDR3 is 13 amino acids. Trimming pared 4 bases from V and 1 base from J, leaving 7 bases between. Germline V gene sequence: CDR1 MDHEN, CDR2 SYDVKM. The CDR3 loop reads CASSSTVQETQYF. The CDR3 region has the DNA TGTGCCAGCAGTTCAACAGTCCAAGAGACCCAGTACTTC.

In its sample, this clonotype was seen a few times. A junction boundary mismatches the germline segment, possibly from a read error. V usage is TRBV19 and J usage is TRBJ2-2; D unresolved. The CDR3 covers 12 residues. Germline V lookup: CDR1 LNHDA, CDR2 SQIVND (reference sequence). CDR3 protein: CASSIGTGELFF. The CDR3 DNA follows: TGTGCCAGCAGTATAGGGACCGGGGAGCTGTTTTTT. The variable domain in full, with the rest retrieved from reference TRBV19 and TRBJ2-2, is DGGITQSPKYLFRKEGQNVTLSCEQNLNHDAMYWYRQDPGQGLRLIYYSQIVNDFQKGDIAEGYSVSREKKESFPLTVTSAQKNPTAFYLCASSIGTGELFFGEGSRLTVL.

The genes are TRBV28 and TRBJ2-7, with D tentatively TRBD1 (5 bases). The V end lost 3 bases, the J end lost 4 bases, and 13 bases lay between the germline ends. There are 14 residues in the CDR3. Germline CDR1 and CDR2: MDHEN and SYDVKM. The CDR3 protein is CASSFRRTLYEQYV. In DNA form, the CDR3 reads TGTGCCAGCAGTTTTAGGCGGACACTTTACGAGCAGTACGTC.

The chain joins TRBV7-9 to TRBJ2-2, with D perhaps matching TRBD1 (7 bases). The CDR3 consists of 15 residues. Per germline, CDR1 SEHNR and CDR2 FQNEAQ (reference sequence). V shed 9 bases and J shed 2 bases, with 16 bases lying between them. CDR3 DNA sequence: TGTGCCAGTAAAGGAGGGGGCATTAACACCGGGGAGCTGTTTTTT. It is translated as CASKGGGINTGELFF.

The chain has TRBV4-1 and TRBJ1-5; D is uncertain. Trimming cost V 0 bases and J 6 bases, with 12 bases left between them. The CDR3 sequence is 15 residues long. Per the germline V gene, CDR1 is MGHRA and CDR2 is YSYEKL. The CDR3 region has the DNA TGCGCCAGCAGCCAAGAAGGGTCTCTAGGTCAGCCCCAGCATTTT. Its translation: CASSQEGSLGQPQHF.

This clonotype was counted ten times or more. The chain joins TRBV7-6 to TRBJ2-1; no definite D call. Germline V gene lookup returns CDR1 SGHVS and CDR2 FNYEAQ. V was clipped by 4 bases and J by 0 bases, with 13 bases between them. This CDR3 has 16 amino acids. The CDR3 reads CASSSLGESSYNEQFF. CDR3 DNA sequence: TGTGCCAGCAGCTCCCTCGGCGAGAGCTCCTACAATGAGCAGTTCTTC. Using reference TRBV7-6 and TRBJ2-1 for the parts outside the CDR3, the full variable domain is GAGVSQSPRYKVTKRGQDVALRCDPISGHVSLYWYRQALGQGPEFLTYFNYEAQQDKSGLPNDRFSAERPEGSISTLTIQRTEQRDSAMYRCASSSLGESSYNEQFFGPGTRLTVL.

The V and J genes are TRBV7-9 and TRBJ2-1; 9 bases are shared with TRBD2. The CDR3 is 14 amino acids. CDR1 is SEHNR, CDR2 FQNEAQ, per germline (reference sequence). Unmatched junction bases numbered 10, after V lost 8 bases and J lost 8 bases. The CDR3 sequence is CASGAGGLRDEQFF. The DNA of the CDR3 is TGTGCCAGCGGGGCGGGGGGGCTACGGGATGAGCAGTTCTTC.

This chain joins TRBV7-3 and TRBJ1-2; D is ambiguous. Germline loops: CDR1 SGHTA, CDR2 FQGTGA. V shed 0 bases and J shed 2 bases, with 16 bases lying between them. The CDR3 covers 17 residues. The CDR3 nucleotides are TGTGCCAGCAGCTTAACGTTCGGTCAACCAGCCAACTATGGCTACACCTTC. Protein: CASSLTFGQPANYGYTF.

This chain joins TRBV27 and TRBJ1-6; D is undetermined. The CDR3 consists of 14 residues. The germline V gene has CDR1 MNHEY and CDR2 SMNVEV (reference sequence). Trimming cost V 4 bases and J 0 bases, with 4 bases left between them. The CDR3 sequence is CASSSLSYNSPLHF. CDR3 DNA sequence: TGTGCCAGCAGTTCCCTCTCCTATAATTCACCCCTCCACTTT.

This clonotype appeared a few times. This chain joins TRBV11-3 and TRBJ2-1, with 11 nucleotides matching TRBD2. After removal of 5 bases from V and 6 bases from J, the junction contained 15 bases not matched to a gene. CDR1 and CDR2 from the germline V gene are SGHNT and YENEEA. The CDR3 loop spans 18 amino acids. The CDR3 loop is CASSPRPSGGTLGNEQFF. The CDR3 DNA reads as TGTGCCAGCAGCCCACGCCCTAGCGGGGGGACCCTTGGCAATGAGCAGTTCTTC.

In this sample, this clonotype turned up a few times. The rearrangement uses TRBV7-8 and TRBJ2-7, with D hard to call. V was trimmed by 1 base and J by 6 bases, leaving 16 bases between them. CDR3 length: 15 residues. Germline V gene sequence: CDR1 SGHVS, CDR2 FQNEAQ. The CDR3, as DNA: TGTGCCAGCAGCTTAGTTTCGGCCGCGAGAGGCGAGCAGTACTTC. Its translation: CASSLVSAARGEQYF.

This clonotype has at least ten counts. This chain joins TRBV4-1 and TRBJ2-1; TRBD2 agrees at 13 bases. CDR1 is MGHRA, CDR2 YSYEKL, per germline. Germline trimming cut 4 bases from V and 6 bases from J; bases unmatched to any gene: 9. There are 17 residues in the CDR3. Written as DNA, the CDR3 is TGCGCCAGCAGCCCCGTAACCGGGACTAGCGGGACCAATGAGCAGTTCTTC. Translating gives CASSPVTGTSGTNEQFF.

The CDR3 region is CASSFLPGGGFQETQYF. In nucleotides, the CDR3 is TGTGCCAGCAGCTTCCTGCCTGGCGGGGGTTTCCAAGAGACCCAGTACTTC. V is TRBV7-8 and J is TRBJ2-5; 7 bases line up with TRBD2. The length of the CDR3 is 17 residues. Germline lookup yields CDR1 SGHVS and CDR2 FQNEAQ. The V gene end was trimmed by 3 bases and the J gene end by 1 base; junction bases not matched to a gene: 11.

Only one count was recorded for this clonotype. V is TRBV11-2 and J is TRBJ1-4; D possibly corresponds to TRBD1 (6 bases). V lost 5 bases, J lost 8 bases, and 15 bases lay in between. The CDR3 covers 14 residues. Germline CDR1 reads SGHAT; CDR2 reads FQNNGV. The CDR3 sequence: CASSRGRGGEKLFF. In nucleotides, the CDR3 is TGTGCCAGCAGCCGCGGCAGGGGCGGGGAAAAACTGTTTTTT.

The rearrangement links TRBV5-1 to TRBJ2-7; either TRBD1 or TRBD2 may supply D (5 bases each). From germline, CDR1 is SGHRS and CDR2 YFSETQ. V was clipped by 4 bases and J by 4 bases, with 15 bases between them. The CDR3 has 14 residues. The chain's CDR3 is CASSPVPGPYEQYF. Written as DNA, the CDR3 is TGCGCCAGCAGCCCGGTCCCGGGGCCATACGAGCAGTACTTC.

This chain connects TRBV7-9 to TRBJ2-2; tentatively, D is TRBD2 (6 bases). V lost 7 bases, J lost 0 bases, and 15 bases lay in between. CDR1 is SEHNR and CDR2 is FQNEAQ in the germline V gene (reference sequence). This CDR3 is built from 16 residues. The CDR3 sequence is CASTTSSGANTGELFF. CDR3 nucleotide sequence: TGTGCCAGCACCACCTCATCGGGGGCGAACACCGGGGAGCTGTTTTTT.

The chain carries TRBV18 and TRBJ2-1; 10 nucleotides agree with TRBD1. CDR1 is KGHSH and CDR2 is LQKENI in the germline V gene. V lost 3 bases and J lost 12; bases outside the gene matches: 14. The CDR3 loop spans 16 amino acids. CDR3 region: CASSPGQGRIVKGQFF. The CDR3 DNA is TGTGCCAGCTCACCGGGACAGGGGAGAATAGTAAAAGGGCAGTTCTTC.

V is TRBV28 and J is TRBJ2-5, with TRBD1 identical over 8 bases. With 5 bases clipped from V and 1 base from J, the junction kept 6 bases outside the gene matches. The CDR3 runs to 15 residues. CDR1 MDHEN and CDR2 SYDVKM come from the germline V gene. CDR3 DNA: TGTGCCAGCAGTCAAGGACAGGGTCTCCAAGAGACCCAGTACTTC. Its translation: CASSQGQGLQETQYF.